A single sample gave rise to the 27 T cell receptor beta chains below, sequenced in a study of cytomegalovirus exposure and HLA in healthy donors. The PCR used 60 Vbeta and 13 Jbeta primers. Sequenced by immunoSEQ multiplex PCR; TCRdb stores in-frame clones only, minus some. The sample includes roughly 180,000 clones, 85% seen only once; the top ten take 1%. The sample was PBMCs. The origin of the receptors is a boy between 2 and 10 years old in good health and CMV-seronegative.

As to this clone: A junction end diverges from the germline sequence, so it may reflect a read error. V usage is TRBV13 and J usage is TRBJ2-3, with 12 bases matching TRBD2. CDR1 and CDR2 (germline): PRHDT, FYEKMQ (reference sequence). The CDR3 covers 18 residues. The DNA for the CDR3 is TGTGCCAGCAGCCTAGGACTAGCGGGGTTTGGTGGAGCAGATACGCAGTATTTT. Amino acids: CASSLGLAGFGGADTQYF.

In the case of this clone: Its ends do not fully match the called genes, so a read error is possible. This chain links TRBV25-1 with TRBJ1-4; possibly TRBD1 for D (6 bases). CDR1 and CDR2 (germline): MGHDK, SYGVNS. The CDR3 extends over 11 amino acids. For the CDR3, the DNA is TGTGCCAGCAGTGGGGGCCGGGACACCTCATTT. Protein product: CASSGGRDTSF.

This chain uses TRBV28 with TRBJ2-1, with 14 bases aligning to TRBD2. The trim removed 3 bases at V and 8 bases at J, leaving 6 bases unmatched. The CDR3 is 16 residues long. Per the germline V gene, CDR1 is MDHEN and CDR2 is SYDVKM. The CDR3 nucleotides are TGTGCCAGCAGTTTCCTGACTAGCGGGAGGGTTGATGAGCAGTTCTTC. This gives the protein CASSFLTSGRVDEQFF.

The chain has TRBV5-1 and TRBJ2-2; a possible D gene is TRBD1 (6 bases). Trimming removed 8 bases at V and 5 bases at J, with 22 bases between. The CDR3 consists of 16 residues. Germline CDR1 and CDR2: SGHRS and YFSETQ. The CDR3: CASFHKQGIGTGELFF. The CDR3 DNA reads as TGCGCCAGTTTCCATAAACAGGGAATTGGGACCGGGGAGCTGTTTTTT.

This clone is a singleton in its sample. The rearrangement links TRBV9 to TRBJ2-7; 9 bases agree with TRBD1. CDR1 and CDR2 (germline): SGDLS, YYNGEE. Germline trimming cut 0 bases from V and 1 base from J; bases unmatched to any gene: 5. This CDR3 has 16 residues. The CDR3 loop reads CASSVEAGQGSYEQYF. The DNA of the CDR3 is TGTGCCAGCAGCGTAGAGGCGGGACAGGGTTCCTACGAGCAGTACTTC.

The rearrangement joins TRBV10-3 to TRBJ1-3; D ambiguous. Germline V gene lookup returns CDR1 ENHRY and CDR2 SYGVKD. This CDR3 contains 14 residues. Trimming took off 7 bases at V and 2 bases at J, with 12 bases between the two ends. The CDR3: CAIMEPGAGNTIYF. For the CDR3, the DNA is TGTGCCATCATGGAGCCCGGGGCTGGAAACACCATATATTTT.

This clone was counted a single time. CDR3 protein: CAWSVLSRISGNTIYF. The DNA of the CDR3 is TGTGCCTGGAGTGTACTTAGCCGGATCTCTGGAAACACCATATATTTT. The chain joins TRBV30 to TRBJ1-3; D call uncertain. The CDR3 loop spans 16 amino acids. Trimming removed 0 bases at V and 0 bases at J, with 12 bases between. CDR1 and CDR2 (germline): GTSNPN, SVGIG (reference sequence).

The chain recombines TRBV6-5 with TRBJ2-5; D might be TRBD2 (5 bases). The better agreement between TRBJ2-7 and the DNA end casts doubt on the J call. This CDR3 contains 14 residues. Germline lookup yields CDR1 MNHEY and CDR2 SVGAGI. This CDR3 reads CASSYRGAYYEQYF. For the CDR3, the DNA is TGTGCCAGCAGTTACCGGGGAGCCTATTACGAGCAGTACTTC.

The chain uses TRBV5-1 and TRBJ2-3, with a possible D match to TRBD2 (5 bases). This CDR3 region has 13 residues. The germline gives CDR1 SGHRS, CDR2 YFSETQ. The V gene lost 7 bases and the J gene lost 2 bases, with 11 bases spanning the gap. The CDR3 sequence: CASSPRDTDTQYF. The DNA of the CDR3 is TGCGCCAGCTCTCCACGGGACACAGATACGCAGTATTTT.

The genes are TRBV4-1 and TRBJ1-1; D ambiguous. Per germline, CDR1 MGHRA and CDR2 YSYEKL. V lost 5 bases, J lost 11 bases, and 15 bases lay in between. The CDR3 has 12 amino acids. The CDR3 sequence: CASSGLEGAAFF. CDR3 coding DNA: TGCGCCAGCAGCGGACTCGAGGGCGCGGCTTTCTTT.

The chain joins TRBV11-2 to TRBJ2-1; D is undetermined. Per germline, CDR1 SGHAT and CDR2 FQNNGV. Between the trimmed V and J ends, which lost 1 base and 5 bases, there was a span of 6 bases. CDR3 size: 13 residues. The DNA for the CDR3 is TGTGCCAGCAGCTTAGGACTCAACAATGAGCAGTTCTTC. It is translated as CASSLGLNNEQFF. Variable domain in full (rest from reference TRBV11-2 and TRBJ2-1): EAGVAQSPRYKIIEKRQSVAFWCNPISGHATLYWYQQILGQGPKLLIQFQNNGVVDDSQLPKDRFSAERLKGVDSTLKIQPAKLEDSAVYLCASSLGLNNEQFFGPGTRLTVL.

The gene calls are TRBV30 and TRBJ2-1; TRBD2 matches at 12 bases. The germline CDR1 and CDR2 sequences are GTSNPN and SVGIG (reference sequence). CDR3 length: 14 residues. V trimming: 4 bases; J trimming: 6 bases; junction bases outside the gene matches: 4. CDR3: CAWILAGGFNEQFF. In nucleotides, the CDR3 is TGTGCCTGGATCCTAGCGGGGGGGTTCAATGAGCAGTTCTTC.

The CDR3 is CAWSVLAGGPFETQYF. The CDR3 DNA sequence: TGTGCCTGGAGTGTACTAGCGGGAGGGCCTTTCGAGACCCAGTACTTC. V and J are TRBV30 and TRBJ2-5, with 13 bases identical to TRBD2. Germline trimming cut 0 bases from V and 5 bases from J; bases unmatched to any gene: 6. The germline V gene encodes CDR1 GTSNPN and CDR2 SVGIG (reference sequence). There are 16 residues in the CDR3.

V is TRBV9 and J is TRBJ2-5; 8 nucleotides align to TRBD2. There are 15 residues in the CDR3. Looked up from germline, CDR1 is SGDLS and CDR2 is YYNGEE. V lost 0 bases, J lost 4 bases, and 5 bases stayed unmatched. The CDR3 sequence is CASSVASGGIETQYF. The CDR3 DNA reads TGTGCCAGCAGCGTAGCGAGCGGGGGTATAGAGACCCAGTACTTC.

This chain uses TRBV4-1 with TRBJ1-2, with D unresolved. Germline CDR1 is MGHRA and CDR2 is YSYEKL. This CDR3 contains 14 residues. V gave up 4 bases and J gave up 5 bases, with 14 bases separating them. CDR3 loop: CASSREFDWYGYTF. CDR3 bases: TGCGCCAGCAGCCGCGAATTCGACTGGTATGGCTACACCTTC.

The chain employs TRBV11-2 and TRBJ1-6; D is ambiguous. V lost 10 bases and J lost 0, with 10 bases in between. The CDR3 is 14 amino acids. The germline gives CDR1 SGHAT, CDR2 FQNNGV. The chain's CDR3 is CAIAGSSYNSPLHF. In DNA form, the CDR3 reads TGTGCCATCGCGGGCAGCTCCTATAATTCACCCCTCCACTTT.

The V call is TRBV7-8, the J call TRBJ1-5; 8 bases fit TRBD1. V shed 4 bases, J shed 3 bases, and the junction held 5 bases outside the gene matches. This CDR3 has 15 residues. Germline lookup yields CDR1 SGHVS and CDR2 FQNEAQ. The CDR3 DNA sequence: TGTGCCAGCAGCTCGAGGGACAGGTCCAATCAGCCCCAGCATTTT. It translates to CASSSRDRSNQPQHF. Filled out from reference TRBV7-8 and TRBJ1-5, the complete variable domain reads GAGVSQSPRYKVAKRGQDVALRCDPISGHVSLFWYQQALGQGPEFLTYFQNEAQLDKSGLPSDRFFAERPEGSVSTLKIQRTQQEDSAVYLCASSSRDRSNQPQHFGDGTRLSIL.

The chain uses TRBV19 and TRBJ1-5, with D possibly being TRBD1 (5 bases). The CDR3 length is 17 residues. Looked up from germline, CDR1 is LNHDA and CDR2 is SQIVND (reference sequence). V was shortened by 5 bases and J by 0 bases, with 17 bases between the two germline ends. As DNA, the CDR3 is TGTGCCAGTAGTTCCAGTATGACAGAGTATAGCAATCAGCCCCAGCATTTT. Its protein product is CASSSSMTEYSNQPQHF.

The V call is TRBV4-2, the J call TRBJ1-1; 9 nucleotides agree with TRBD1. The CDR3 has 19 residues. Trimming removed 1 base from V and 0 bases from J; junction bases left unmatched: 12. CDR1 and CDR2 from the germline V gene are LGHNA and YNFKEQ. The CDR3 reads CASSQVLNRGPQMNTEAFF. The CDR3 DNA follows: TGTGCCAGCAGCCAAGTATTGAACAGGGGGCCACAAATGAACACTGAAGCTTTCTTT.

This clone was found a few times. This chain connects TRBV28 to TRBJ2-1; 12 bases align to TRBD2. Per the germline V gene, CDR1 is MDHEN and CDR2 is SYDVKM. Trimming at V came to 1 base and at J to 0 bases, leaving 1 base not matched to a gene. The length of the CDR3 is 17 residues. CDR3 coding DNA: TGTGCCAGCAGTTTATTGACTAGCGGGAGCTCCTACAATGAGCAGTTCTTC. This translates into CASSLLTSGSSYNEQFF. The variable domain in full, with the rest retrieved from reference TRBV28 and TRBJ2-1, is DVKVTQSSRYLVKRTGEKVFLECVQDMDHENMFWYRQDPGLGLRLIYFSYDVKMKEKGDIPEGYSVSREKKERFSLILESASTNQTSMYLCASSLLTSGSSYNEQFFGPGTRLTVL.

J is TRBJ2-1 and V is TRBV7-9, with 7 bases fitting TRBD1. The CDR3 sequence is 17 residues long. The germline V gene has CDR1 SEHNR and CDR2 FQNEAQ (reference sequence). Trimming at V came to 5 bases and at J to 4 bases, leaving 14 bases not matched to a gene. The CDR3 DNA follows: TGTGCCAGCAGCCTGGTACCGGGACAGACGGCTTACAATGAGCAGTTCTTC. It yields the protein CASSLVPGQTAYNEQFF.

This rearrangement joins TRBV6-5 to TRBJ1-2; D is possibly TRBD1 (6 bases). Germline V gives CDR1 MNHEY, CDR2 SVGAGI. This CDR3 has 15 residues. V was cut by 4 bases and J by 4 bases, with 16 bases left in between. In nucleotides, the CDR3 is TGTGCCAGCAGTTCTGGACGGGGGGCCAGCTATGGCTACACCTTC. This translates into CASSSGRGASYGYTF.

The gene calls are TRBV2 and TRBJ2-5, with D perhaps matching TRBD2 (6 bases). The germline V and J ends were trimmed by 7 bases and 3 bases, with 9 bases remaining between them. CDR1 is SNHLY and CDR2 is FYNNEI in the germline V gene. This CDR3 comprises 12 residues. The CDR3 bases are TGTGCCAGCAACCCGGGGGAAGAGACCCAGTACTTC. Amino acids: CASNPGEETQYF.

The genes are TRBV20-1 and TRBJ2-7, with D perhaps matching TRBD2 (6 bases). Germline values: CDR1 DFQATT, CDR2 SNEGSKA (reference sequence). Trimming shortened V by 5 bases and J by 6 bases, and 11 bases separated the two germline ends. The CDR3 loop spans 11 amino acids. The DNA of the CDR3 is TGCAGTGCTCCTACTAGCAGCGAGCAGTACTTC. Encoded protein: CSAPTSSEQYF.

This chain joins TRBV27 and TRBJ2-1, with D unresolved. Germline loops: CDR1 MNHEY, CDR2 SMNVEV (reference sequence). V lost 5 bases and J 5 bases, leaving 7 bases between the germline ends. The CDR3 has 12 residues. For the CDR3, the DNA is TGTGCCAGCAGTCCGGGTAACAATGAGCAGTTCTTC. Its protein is CASSPGNNEQFF.

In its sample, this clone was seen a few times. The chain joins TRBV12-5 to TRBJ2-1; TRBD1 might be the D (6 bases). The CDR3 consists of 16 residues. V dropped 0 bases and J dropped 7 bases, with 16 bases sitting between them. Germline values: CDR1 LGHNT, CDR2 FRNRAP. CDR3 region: CASGLVVWGLRNEQFF. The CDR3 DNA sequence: TGTGCTAGTGGTTTGGTGGTTTGGGGGCTGAGGAATGAGCAGTTCTTC.

The CDR3 is CASSPGLATDTQYF. As DNA, the CDR3 is TGTGCCAGCAGCCCGGGACTAGCCACAGATACGCAGTATTTT. The chain couples TRBV7-3 to TRBJ2-3; 9 bases fit TRBD2. The CDR3 spans 14 residues. Trimming removed 5 bases from V and 2 bases from J; junction bases left unmatched: 2. Germline loops: CDR1 SGHTA, CDR2 FQGTGA.